This T cell receptor beta chain derives from a study of Ad26.COV2.S vaccination and SARS-CoV-2 variants. Background on the study: The donor participated in the COV1001 trial, in its Ad26.COV2.S arm.

CDR1 and CDR2 from the germline V gene are GTSNPN and SVGIG (reference sequence). The CDR3 is 12 amino acids. The germline V and J ends were trimmed by 2 bases and 7 bases, with 11 bases remaining between them. Assay: immunoSEQ multiplex PCR; the TCRdb copy retains only in-frame clones and omits some. The profile shows around 450,000 clones, 70% to 90% of them singletons. Treatment noted: some 19 received Ad26.COV2.S at low or high dose, single or two shots; a few received placebo; per-sample allocation not given. Samples came from day 63 after the first vaccine or placebo injection. Recruitment in Boston yielded a donor of adult age, 18-55 years. Wuhan-strain spike was delivered by a replication-incompetent Ad26 vector.

This specimen consisted of peripheral blood, obtained in a trial of Ad26.COV2.S vaccine versus placebo. The V gene is TRBV30, the J gene TRBJ1-1, with D perhaps matching TRBD1 (5 bases). This TCR was recovered from a person between 18 and 65 years old who received the Ad26.COV2.S COVID-19 vaccine or a placebo. The CDR3: CAWSLRDSEAFF. In DNA form, the CDR3 reads TGTGCCTGGAGTCTTCGAGACAGTGAAGCTTTCTTT. Full variable domain (outside the CDR3, taken from reference TRBV30 and TRBJ1-1): SQTIHQWPATLVQPVGSPLSLECTVEGTSNPNLYWYRQAAGRGLQLLFYSVGIGQISSEVPQNLSASRPQDRQFILSSKKLLLSDSGFYLCAWSLRDSEAFFGQGTRLTVV.